This entry describes one T cell receptor beta chain. The target of this receptor is not known. No base quality information exists; no much larger clone differs at one position. This entry belongs to a study of T cells in localized non-small cell lung cancer (dated by TCRdb to between 2020 and 2021). As for the study more broadly: Comparing tumors with uninvolved tumor-adjacent lungs, the study looked at the T cell repertoires of fewer than 250 patients with early-stage NSCLC. The mean age of the NSCLC patients was 60 to 85 years, with 130 or so men and 100 to 110 women. The cohort consisted of 200 to 300 treatment-naive NSCLC patients whose localized lung tumors had been resected. Overall study outcomes, separate from this receptor: Higher T cell density in blood was associated with longer overall survival, whereas higher clonality in adjacent lung was associated with shorter survival. Because the study design was exploratory, TCR variables were selected using unadjusted p-values without false-discovery rate correction. Multi-region tumor sequencing was not performed, so intratumor heterogeneity could not be excluded. A median of roughly 60 of the top 100 tumor clones were detected in paired uninvolved adjacent lung, and some 28 of these tumor clones were also found among the top 100 clones of the paired uninvolved adjacent lung. Uninvolved tumor-adjacent lung showed the highest T cell clonality, higher than tumor, which suggests more focused antigenic responses in the uninvolved tumor-adjacent lung.

The immunoSEQ Assay was used to sequence TCR beta CDR3 regions from DNA. As for the authors' bioinformatics: T cell density was computed as TCR beta template counts normalized to usable DNA estimated by amplifying housekeeping genes. Richness was estimated using the preseqR package, with extrapolation to 400,000 templates for PBMC samples and to 120,000 templates for tissue samples. Clonality was calculated as one minus Pielou's evenness. To identify tissue-enriched TCRs, differential abundance testing was run on productive amino-acid clonotypes with a minimum total count of 5 and an alpha of 0.1. Repertoire overlap between compartments was quantified with the Jaccard Index and Morisita Overlap Index. GLIPH clustered TCR beta CDR3s with public tetramer-defined viral CDR3s; viral motifs required at least three viral sequences plus V-gene enrichment. TCRdb stores this immuneACCESS table with in-frame sequences only. Part of the clones is absent; in the studies checked, under half of the shortfall reflects unresolved V genes, and no reason is known for the rest. V and J calls plus clone size are reproduced from that table; the DNA served to infer D and trimming. The sample yields about 24,000 clones; roughly 89% were counted once. The top ten hold roughly 23% of the sample.

At diagnosis, peripheral blood, uninvolved tumor-adjacent lung and tumor were collected and stored as a combination of fresh-frozen and FFPE material. For TCR repertoire profiling, the blood samples were analyzed as peripheral blood mononuclear cells. The receptor was isolated from a man aged 35 to 70 with stage I squamous cell lung carcinoma. This material consisted of peripheral blood, taken before any cancer treatment.

CDR3 reads: CASSYRQGYTEAFF. The DNA sequence is as follows: TGTGCCAGCAGTTATAGACAGGGGTACACTGAAGCTTTCTTT. Rearrangement joined TRBV6-5 to TRBJ1-1; 8 bases in the junction line up with TRBD1. The germline V gene supplies CDR1 MNHEY and CDR2 SVGAGI. Measured from the cysteine to the phenylalanine, the CDR3 is 14 residues long. The DNA shown is the 42-base CDR3, in frame from base 1. V lost 3 bases and J lost 3 bases, and the count of bases not matched to a germline gene is 3.